The present entry profiles one T cell receptor (beta chain) with its context. The antigen is not known. This sample stems from a study of T cell repertoires in cytomegalovirus infection. From the reads, TCRdb called clonotypes with MiXCR, one entry per CDR3 protein. The sample has under 800,000 distinct CDR3 sequences; 20% to 25% are singletons. Study results and limitations: Cumulative public TCR beta family frequency identified carriers of CMV plus the relevant HLA.

This receptor was identified in a human donor in good health (CMV status not recorded). Some clones in this sample may be carry-over from other donors' samples. The sequencing input was CD8+ T cells from PBMCs.

The CDR3 nucleotides are TGTGCCAGCAGCTTAGGCAGAGACATGAACACTGAAGCTTTCTTT. Protein product: CASSLGRDMNTEAFF. The chain is built from TRBV7-6 and TRBJ1-1; D remains ambiguous. The V and J ends lost 1 base and 0 bases respectively, with 9 bases between them. Looked up from germline, CDR1 is SGHVS and CDR2 is FNYEAQ. CDR3 size: 15 residues.